This T cell receptor beta chain was recorded in a study of response to subunit inactivated influenza vaccine (dated by TCRdb to the late 2010s). Regarding the complete study: The study used deep quantitative T cell receptor repertoire profiling to track responses to a trivalent subunit inactivated influenza vaccine. The investigation overall reported the following: The authors suggested that each seasonal influenza vaccination may recruit only a limited number of new T cells.

CDR1 is given as ENHRY and CDR2 as SYGVKD, both from the germline V gene. The CDR3 contains 16 residues, cysteine and phenylalanine counted. The retained sequence is limited to the CDR3, 48 bases, with the frame set at the first base. Compared with germline, V lacks 4 bases and J lacks 7 bases; bases without a gene match: 9. This clonotype was recorded a few times. Its antigen is still unknown. No qualities accompany the bases; no much larger clone lies one base away. Libraries were built with RT-PCR. The reads were generated on an Illumina HiSeq 2500. Starting from the raw public reads, TCRdb applied fastp trimming at Q25, assembled clones with MiXCR and retained in-frame beta chains. Each entry is one CDR3 protein sequence, shown with its most common DNA and genes. This sample lists more than 600,000 distinct CDR3 sequences; approximately 17% were detected once. Together, the top ten hold roughly 10% of the sample.

The sample here was PBMCs from blood, taken more than 4 days after vaccination. Recombination joined TRBV10-3 with TRBJ2-1, with 11 central nucleotides matching TRBD2. The receptor comes from a man aged 50 to 60 who received an inactivated influenza vaccine. Donor details come from another sample of the same person, matched by shared clones. DNA sequence: TGTGCCATCAGTGCTTTAGCGGGGGGGCTGGGGAATGAGCAGTTCTTC. Its amino acids are CAISALAGGLGNEQFF.